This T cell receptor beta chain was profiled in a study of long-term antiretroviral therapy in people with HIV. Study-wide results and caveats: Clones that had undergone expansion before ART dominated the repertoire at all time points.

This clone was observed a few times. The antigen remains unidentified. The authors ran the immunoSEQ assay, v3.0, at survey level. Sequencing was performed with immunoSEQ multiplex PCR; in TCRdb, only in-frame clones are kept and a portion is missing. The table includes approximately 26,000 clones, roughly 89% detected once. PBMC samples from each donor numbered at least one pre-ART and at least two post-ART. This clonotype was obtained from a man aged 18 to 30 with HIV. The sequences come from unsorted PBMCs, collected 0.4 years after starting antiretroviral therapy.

CDR3 DNA sequence: TGTGCCAGCAGTTATGGACAGGGGAGGACCATATATTTT. Protein product: CASSYGQGRTIYF. The chain recombines TRBV6-5 with TRBJ1-3; the match to TRBD1 covers 9 bases. Unmatched junction bases numbered 4, after V lost 3 bases and J lost 10 bases. CDR1 and CDR2 (germline): MNHEY, SVGAGI. The CDR3 has 13 residues.